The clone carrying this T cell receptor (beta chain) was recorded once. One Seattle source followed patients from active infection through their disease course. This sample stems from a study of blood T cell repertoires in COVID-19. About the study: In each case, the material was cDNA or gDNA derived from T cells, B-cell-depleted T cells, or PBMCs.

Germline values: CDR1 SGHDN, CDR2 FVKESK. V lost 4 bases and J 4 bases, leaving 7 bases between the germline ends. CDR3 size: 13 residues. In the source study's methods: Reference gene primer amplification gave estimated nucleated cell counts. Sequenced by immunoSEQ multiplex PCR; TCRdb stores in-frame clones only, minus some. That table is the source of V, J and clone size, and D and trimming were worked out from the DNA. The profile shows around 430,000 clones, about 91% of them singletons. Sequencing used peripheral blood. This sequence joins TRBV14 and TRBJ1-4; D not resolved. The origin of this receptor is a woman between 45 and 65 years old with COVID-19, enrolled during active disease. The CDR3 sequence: CASSLGLNEKLFF. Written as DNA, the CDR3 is TGTGCCAGCAGCCTCGGACTTAATGAAAAACTGTTTTTT.